This record concerns one TCR beta chain sequence. These data come from a study of T cells expressing NK-cell markers. Study as a whole: Sorted CD3+CD56-NKG2C+, CD3+CD56+NKG2C+ and CD3+CD56+NKG2C- T cells supplied the TCR beta repertoires.

CDR1 is KGHDR, CDR2 SFDVKD, per germline. This CDR3 is 15 amino acids long. TCRdb reprocessed the 5' RACE reads and stores each CDR3 protein as one record, lacking DNA. In all, the sample yields about 260,000 distinct CDR3 sequences. This chain connects TRBV24-1 to TRBJ2-2; the TRBD2 assignment by TCRdb is unverifiable without DNA. The sample taken for sequencing was blood T cells: a sorted CD56 or NKG2C T cell subset, CD4+ or CD8+ T cells, or bulk PBMC T cells (not recorded which). The clonotype originates from a woman aged 18-69 years in good health. CDR3 protein: CATTGAGDPAGELFF.